This is a list of T cell receptor beta chains from one sample in a study of response to subunit inactivated influenza vaccine. TCRdb reprocessed the RT-PCR reads via MiXCR and lists one record per CDR3 protein. Of 150,000 to 200,000 distinct CDR3 sequences detected, approximately 12% appear once; the ten largest clones hold roughly 29%. The same sample was also studied in work on T cells expressing NK-cell markers.

Sample: CD8+ T cells sorted from PBMCs, taken about 13 days after vaccination. The origin of the receptors is a man aged 45-65 years who received an inactivated influenza vaccine. Both conserved end residues are part of each CDR3. Each record gives: D gene, J gene, CDR3 length, V gene, clone size, CDR3 DNA, CDR3 protein. D genes are given only for firm matches. Clone size is shown for a subset of rows, as once, few, many or a class of expanded clone.

>TRBD1|TRBJ2-1|15|TRBV20-1|.
TGCAGTGCTCGGGACAGGGACTCCTCCTACAATGAGCAGTTCTTC
CSARDRDSSYNEQFF
>.|TRBJ2-1|13|TRBV20-1|few
TGCAGTGCTAGAGATCTTAGCGGCAGCGAGCAGTTCTTC
CSARDLSGSEQFF
>TRBD2|TRBJ2-7|17|TRBV14|few
TGTGCCAGCAGCCAAGCGTTCCGCGGGAGGGCTAAATACGAGCAGTACTTC
CASSQAFRGRAKYEQYF
>.|TRBJ1-1|14|TRBV5-1|many
TGCGCCAGCAGCTTTGGGGGTAGCGGCACTGAAGCTTTCTTT
CASSFGGSGTEAFF
>TRBD2|TRBJ2-5|16|TRBV3-1|few
TGTGCCAGCAGCCAAGCGACTAGCGCGCACCAAGAGACCCAGTACTTC
CASSQATSAHQETQYF
>.|TRBJ2-2|16|TRBV12-3/TRBV12-4|.
TGTGCCAGCAGTTTACCCAGCGGAGAGAACACCGGGGAGCTGTTTTTT
CASSLPSGENTGELFF
>.|TRBJ2-3|12|TRBV9|.
TGTGCCAGCAGCGTACCTACAGATACGCAGTATTTT
CASSVPTDTQYF
>.|TRBJ2-7|15|TRBV4-1|.
TGCGCCAGCAGCCAAAGCAGGCAGACTTCCTACGAGCAGTACTTC
CASSQSRQTSYEQYF
>.|TRBJ2-7|17|TRBV6-5|many
TGTGCCAGCAGTTACCGACCAAGGGGCCATACTTCCTACGAGCAGTACTTC
CASSYRPRGHTSYEQYF
>.|TRBJ2-5|11|TRBV29-1|.
TGCAGCGTGGGAATAGGGGAGACCCAGTACTTC
CSVGIGETQYF
>.|TRBJ2-5|14|TRBV12-3/TRBV12-4|.
TGTGCCAGCAGTTTCATGGGGGGACAAGAGACCCAGTACTTC
CASSFMGGQETQYF
>.|TRBJ2-5|15|TRBV12-3/TRBV12-4|.
TGTGCCAGCAGTTTAGAGGTGGGAATCCAAGAGACCCAGTACTTC
CASSLEVGIQETQYF
>.|TRBJ2-1|11|TRBV25-1|few
TGTGCCAGCAGTGCCGGGACCAACCCGTTCTTC
CASSAGTNPFF
>.|TRBJ1-6|17|TRBV12-3/TRBV12-4|few
TGTGCCAGCAGTTTAGAAGTGGGGAGCTCCTATAATTCACCCCTCCACTTT
CASSLEVGSSYNSPLHF
>.|TRBJ2-3|14|TRBV30|.
TGTGCCTGGAGTGTACGGCTAGCGCTGGATACGCAGTATTTT
CAWSVRLALDTQYF
>.|TRBJ1-3|15|TRBV6-1|.
TGTGCCAGCAGTGGGAGACACTTCTCTGGAAACACCATATATTTT
CASSGRHFSGNTIYF